The T cell receptor (beta chain) described here comes from a study of cytomegalovirus exposure and HLA in healthy donors. Primers included in the PCR were 60 Vbeta and 13 Jbeta primers. Measured with immunoSEQ multiplex PCR; TCRdb has only the in-frame clones, and not every one. The table shows approximately 150,000 clones, with approximately 80% occurring only once. CDR3 size: 15 residues. CDR1 is ENHRY, CDR2 SYGVKD, per germline. The V end was cut by 0 bases, the J end by 12 bases, with 15 bases between. The sequenced material came from PBMCs. This rearrangement joins TRBV10-3 to TRBJ2-6, with D possibly TRBD1 on 8 matching bases. The clonotype was recovered from a male donor in good health and CMV-seropositive. Here the CDR3 reads CAISESPDREGVLTF. DNA for the CDR3: TGTGCCATCAGTGAGTCCCCGGACAGGGAGGGCGTCCTGACTTTC.